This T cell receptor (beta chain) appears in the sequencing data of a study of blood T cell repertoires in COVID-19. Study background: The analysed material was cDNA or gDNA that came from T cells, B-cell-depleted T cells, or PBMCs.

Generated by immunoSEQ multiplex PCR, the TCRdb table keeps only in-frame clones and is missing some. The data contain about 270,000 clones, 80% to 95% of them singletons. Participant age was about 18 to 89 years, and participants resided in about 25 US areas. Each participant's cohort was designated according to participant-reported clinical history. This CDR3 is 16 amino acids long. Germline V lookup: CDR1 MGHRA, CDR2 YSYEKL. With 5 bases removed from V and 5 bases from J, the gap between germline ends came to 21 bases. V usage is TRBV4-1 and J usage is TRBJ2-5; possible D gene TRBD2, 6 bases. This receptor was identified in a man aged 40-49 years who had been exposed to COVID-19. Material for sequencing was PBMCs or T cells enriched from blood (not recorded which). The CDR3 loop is CASSTDGGIGTETQYF. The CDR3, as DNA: TGCGCCAGCAGCACTGACGGCGGGATCGGGACGGAGACCCAGTACTTC.